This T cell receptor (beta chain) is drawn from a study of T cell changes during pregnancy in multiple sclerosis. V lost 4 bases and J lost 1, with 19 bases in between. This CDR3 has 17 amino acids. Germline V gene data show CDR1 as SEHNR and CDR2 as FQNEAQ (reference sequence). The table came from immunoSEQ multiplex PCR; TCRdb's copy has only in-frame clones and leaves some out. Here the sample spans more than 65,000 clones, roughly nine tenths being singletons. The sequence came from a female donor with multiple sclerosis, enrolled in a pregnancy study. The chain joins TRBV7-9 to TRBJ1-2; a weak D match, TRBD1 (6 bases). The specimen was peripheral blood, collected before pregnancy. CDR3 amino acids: CASSSTREGGLNYGYTF. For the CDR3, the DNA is TGTGCCAGCAGCTCTACTCGGGAGGGGGGTCTTAACTATGGCTACACCTTC.